The rows below give T cell receptor beta chains drawn from one sample of a study of circulating and synovial CD4+ cells in juvenile arthritis. Repertoires were generated with immunoSEQ multiplex PCR, while TCRdb's copy carries only in-frame clones and drops some. Counted here are 35,000 or so clones, about 96% occurring once; the ten biggest clones make up around 0.17%. Sequenced input: CD4+ T cells from blood. These receptors were obtained from a human donor with juvenile idiopathic arthritis. Both conserved end residues are part of each CDR3. The D gene is left open where the match is weak. Only part of the rows carry a size: once, few, many, or a class if the clone is expanded.

abundance: -; j_gene: TRBJ2-7; v_gene: TRBV10-1; d_gene: TRBD1; CDR3nt: TGCGCCAGCAGTAGGGGGCCAGACTACGAGCAGTACTTC; CDR3aa: CASSRGPDYEQYF
abundance: -; j_gene: TRBJ1-3; v_gene: TRBV28; d_gene: TRBD1; CDR3nt: TGTGCCAGCAGCAGGGACAGCCTTGGAAACACCATATATTTT; CDR3aa: CASSRDSLGNTIYF
abundance: -; j_gene: TRBJ1-1; v_gene: TRBV7-9; d_gene: -; CDR3nt: TGTGCCAGCAGCTCCGGGGGGACTGAAGCTTTCTTT; CDR3aa: CASSSGGTEAFF
abundance: -; j_gene: TRBJ2-7; v_gene: TRBV20-1; d_gene: -; CDR3nt: TGCAGTGCTTCGACTGCCTACGAGCAGTACTTC; CDR3aa: CSASTAYEQYF
abundance: -; j_gene: TRBJ2-7; v_gene: TRBV19; d_gene: -; CDR3nt: TGTGCCAGTAGTTCCCGGGCAGGGCCCTCCTACGAGCAGTACTTC; CDR3aa: CASSSRAGPSYEQYF
abundance: -; j_gene: TRBJ2-1; v_gene: TRBV4-1; d_gene: -; CDR3nt: TGCGCCAGCAGCCAACACAGGGCCACCTACAATGAGCAGTTCTTC; CDR3aa: CASSQHRATYNEQFF
abundance: once; j_gene: TRBJ2-7; v_gene: TRBV5-6; d_gene: -; CDR3nt: TGTGCCAGCAGCTATGGACAATCCCCCGAGCAGTACTTC; CDR3aa: CASSYGQSPEQYF
abundance: -; j_gene: TRBJ2-7; v_gene: TRBV6-1; d_gene: TRBD1; CDR3nt: TGTGCCAGCAGGGGGGACAGGGCCTACGAGCAGTACTTC; CDR3aa: CASRGDRAYEQYF
abundance: -; j_gene: TRBJ2-6; v_gene: TRBV5-4; d_gene: -; CDR3nt: TGTGCCAGCAGCTTGGCCAGGGGCTCTGGGGCCAACGTCCTGACTTTC; CDR3aa: CASSLARGSGANVLTF
abundance: -; j_gene: TRBJ1-2; v_gene: TRBV10-3; d_gene: TRBD1; CDR3nt: TGTGCCATCAGTGAAGGGACAGACAACTATGGCTACACCTTC; CDR3aa: CAISEGTDNYGYTF
abundance: once; j_gene: TRBJ1-1; v_gene: TRBV7-2; d_gene: -; CDR3nt: TGTGCCAGCAGCTTACAGGGGAACACTGAAGCTTTCTTT; CDR3aa: CASSLQGNTEAFF
abundance: -; j_gene: TRBJ2-7; v_gene: TRBV21-1; d_gene: -; CDR3nt: TGTGCCAGCAGCAAAGTCGAACAGTCCACCTCCTACGAGCAGTACTTC; CDR3aa: CASSKVEQSTSYEQYF
abundance: -; j_gene: TRBJ2-7; v_gene: TRBV4-3; d_gene: TRBD2; CDR3nt: TGCGCCAGCAGCCAAGATAGGCTAGCGGGGGCCTACGAGCAGTACTTC; CDR3aa: CASSQDRLAGAYEQYF
abundance: -; j_gene: TRBJ2-1; v_gene: TRBV5-4; d_gene: TRBD1; CDR3nt: TGTGCCAGCAGCTTGGCCAGGGGGCTTGACAATGAGCAGTTCTTC; CDR3aa: CASSLARGLDNEQFF
abundance: -; j_gene: TRBJ1-2; v_gene: TRBV2; d_gene: TRBD1; CDR3nt: TGTGCCAGCAGCGTTGGGACAGACTATGGCTACACCTTC; CDR3aa: CASSVGTDYGYTF
abundance: -; j_gene: TRBJ2-4; v_gene: TRBV28; d_gene: TRBD2; CDR3nt: TGTGCCAGCAGTTTATTGGGCGGGGGGCCTGGGAACATTCAGTACTTC; CDR3aa: CASSLLGGGPGNIQYF
abundance: -; j_gene: TRBJ2-3; v_gene: TRBV7-9; d_gene: TRBD1; CDR3nt: TGTGCCAGCAGTGTAGGGACAGTTAGCACAGATACGCAGTATTTT; CDR3aa: CASSVGTVSTDTQYF
abundance: -; j_gene: TRBJ2-3; v_gene: TRBV4-3; d_gene: -; CDR3nt: TGCGCCAGCAGCCAAGATCTAGACTACACAGATACGCAGTATTTT; CDR3aa: CASSQDLDYTDTQYF
abundance: -; j_gene: TRBJ2-5; v_gene: TRBV4-1; d_gene: TRBD2; CDR3nt: TGCGCCAGCAGCCAGGCCAGCGGGGGGACCCAGTACTTC; CDR3aa: CASSQASGGTQYF
abundance: -; j_gene: TRBJ1-1; v_gene: TRBV18; d_gene: TRBD1; CDR3nt: TGTGCCAGCTCACCAGGGACAGGGGGCTTCGCTGAAGCTTTCTTT; CDR3aa: CASSPGTGGFAEAFF
abundance: -; j_gene: TRBJ2-2; v_gene: TRBV6-5; d_gene: -; CDR3nt: TGTGCCAGCAGTACACAGGGTGCCACCGGGGAGCTGTTTTTT; CDR3aa: CASSTQGATGELFF
abundance: -; j_gene: TRBJ2-5; v_gene: TRBV2; d_gene: TRBD2; CDR3nt: TGTGCCAGCAGTGCGGACGGGGGGGGCGAGACCCAGTACTTC; CDR3aa: CASSADGGGETQYF
abundance: -; j_gene: TRBJ2-3; v_gene: TRBV2; d_gene: TRBD2; CDR3nt: TGTGCCAGCACTATAGCGGGGGGGCGGGCAGATACGCAGTATTTT; CDR3aa: CASTIAGGRADTQYF
abundance: few; j_gene: TRBJ2-6; v_gene: TRBV19; d_gene: -; CDR3nt: TGTGCCAGTAGTACTCCAATGCATAGCTCTGGGGCCAACGTCCTGACTTTC; CDR3aa: CASSTPMHSSGANVLTF
abundance: -; j_gene: TRBJ1-2; v_gene: TRBV6-1; d_gene: -; CDR3nt: TGTGCCAGCAGTGGTATTTCTAAGATTAACTATGGCTACACCTTC; CDR3aa: CASSGISKINYGYTF
abundance: -; j_gene: TRBJ2-7; v_gene: TRBV6-5; d_gene: TRBD2; CDR3nt: TGTGCCAGCAGTCGTAGCGGGAGGCCTCACGAGCAGTACTTC; CDR3aa: CASSRSGRPHEQYF
abundance: -; j_gene: TRBJ2-1; v_gene: TRBV5-6; d_gene: TRBD2; CDR3nt: TGTGCCAGCAGCCCGACTAGCGGTTCCTACAATGAGCAGTTCTTC; CDR3aa: CASSPTSGSYNEQFF
abundance: -; j_gene: TRBJ2-3; v_gene: TRBV4-3; d_gene: TRBD2; CDR3nt: TGCGCCAGCAGCCAAGATAGACGGGAGGGCCGTCGGCCAGATACGCAGTATTTT; CDR3aa: CASSQDRREGRRPDTQYF
abundance: -; j_gene: TRBJ2-7; v_gene: TRBV6-5; d_gene: TRBD2; CDR3nt: TGTGCCAGCAGTAAGCGGGAGGGAACCTACGAGCAGTACTTC; CDR3aa: CASSKREGTYEQYF
abundance: -; j_gene: TRBJ1-3; v_gene: TRBV5-5; d_gene: -; CDR3nt: TGTGCCAGCAACTCTGGGAGTCTTGGAAACACCATATATTTT; CDR3aa: CASNSGSLGNTIYF
abundance: -; j_gene: TRBJ2-7; v_gene: TRBV6-6; d_gene: TRBD1; CDR3nt: TGTGCCAGCAGTCAACGGGAAGGGGGCGGCGAGCAGTACTTC; CDR3aa: CASSQREGGGEQYF
abundance: once; j_gene: TRBJ2-2; v_gene: TRBV25-1; d_gene: TRBD1; CDR3nt: TGTGCCAGCCGGACAGGACCTAAGAACACCGGGGAGCTGTTTTTT; CDR3aa: CASRTGPKNTGELFF
abundance: -; j_gene: TRBJ1-3; v_gene: TRBV4-3; d_gene: -; CDR3nt: TGCGCCAGCAGCCTCGGGGGATCTGGAAACACCATATATTTT; CDR3aa: CASSLGGSGNTIYF
abundance: once; j_gene: TRBJ1-4; v_gene: TRBV28; d_gene: -; CDR3nt: TGTGCCACGAGAGTCAATGAAAAACTGTTTTTT; CDR3aa: CATRVNEKLFF
abundance: few; j_gene: TRBJ1-6; v_gene: TRBV18; d_gene: TRBD1; CDR3nt: TGTGCCAGCTCATCCACAGGGGACTCACCCCTCCACTTT; CDR3aa: CASSSTGDSPLHF
abundance: -; j_gene: TRBJ1-4; v_gene: TRBV6-6; d_gene: TRBD1; CDR3nt: TGTGCCAGCAGTTACACCTCAGGGGGTGGTGAAAAACTGTTTTTT; CDR3aa: CASSYTSGGGEKLFF
abundance: -; j_gene: TRBJ2-3; v_gene: TRBV2; d_gene: TRBD2; CDR3nt: TGTGCCAGCACCGAACCGCTAGCGGGAGGTTCTGGTACGCAGTATTTT; CDR3aa: CASTEPLAGGSGTQYF
abundance: -; j_gene: TRBJ2-7; v_gene: TRBV6-6; d_gene: TRBD1; CDR3nt: TGTGCCAGCAGTTCGCCGGGACAGGGTGCCTACGAGCAGTACTTC; CDR3aa: CASSSPGQGAYEQYF
abundance: -; j_gene: TRBJ1-5; v_gene: TRBV5-6; d_gene: TRBD1; CDR3nt: TGTGCCAGCAGCTTGCGTTGGGACAGGGGTGATCAGCCCCAGCATTTT; CDR3aa: CASSLRWDRGDQPQHF
abundance: -; j_gene: TRBJ2-7; v_gene: TRBV18; d_gene: TRBD1; CDR3nt: TGTGCCAGCTCACCAACGACAGGGGGCAACGAGCAGTACTTC; CDR3aa: CASSPTTGGNEQYF
abundance: -; j_gene: TRBJ2-5; v_gene: TRBV6-1; d_gene: TRBD1; CDR3nt: TGTGCCAGCAGGGGGACAGGGGTGGAGACCCAGTACTTC; CDR3aa: CASRGTGVETQYF
abundance: -; j_gene: TRBJ1-6; v_gene: TRBV28; d_gene: TRBD1; CDR3nt: TGTGCCAGCAGTTTCCCGGGACAGTATAATTCCCCCCTCCACTTT; CDR3aa: CASSFPGQYNSPLHF
abundance: -; j_gene: TRBJ1-6; v_gene: TRBV7-2; d_gene: -; CDR3nt: TGTGCCAGCAGCTTAGAACAGGGAAAATCACCCCTCCACTTT; CDR3aa: CASSLEQGKSPLHF
abundance: -; j_gene: TRBJ2-7; v_gene: TRBV6-5; d_gene: -; CDR3nt: TGTGCCAGCAGTTCGGACTCATACGAGCAGTACTTC; CDR3aa: CASSSDSYEQYF
abundance: -; j_gene: TRBJ2-3; v_gene: TRBV7-2; d_gene: TRBD2; CDR3nt: TGTGCCAGCAGCTTAGCGGCTAGCGGTCACACAGATACGCAGTATTTT; CDR3aa: CASSLAASGHTDTQYF
abundance: -; j_gene: TRBJ2-2; v_gene: TRBV15; d_gene: -; CDR3nt: TGTGCCACCAGCGAGGGGGTACTCGGGGAGCTGTTTTTT; CDR3aa: CATSEGVLGELFF
abundance: -; j_gene: TRBJ2-5; v_gene: TRBV28; d_gene: -; CDR3nt: TGTGCCAGCAGTTTAAGGAGAGAGACCCAGTACTTC; CDR3aa: CASSLRRETQYF
abundance: -; j_gene: TRBJ2-3; v_gene: TRBV6-5; d_gene: -; CDR3nt: TGTGCCAGCAGTTCGAGGGGCACAGATACGCAGTATTTT; CDR3aa: CASSSRGTDTQYF
abundance: -; j_gene: TRBJ1-5; v_gene: TRBV6-1; d_gene: -; CDR3nt: TGTGCCAGCAGTGAAGGGGTAGGGGGTTGGCAGCCCCAGCATTTT; CDR3aa: CASSEGVGGWQPQHF
abundance: -; j_gene: TRBJ2-5; v_gene: TRBV10-3; d_gene: TRBD1; CDR3nt: TGTGCCATCAGTGCGACGTCCGGGACAGGGGTTAGGGAGACCCAGTACTTC; CDR3aa: CAISATSGTGVRETQYF
abundance: once; j_gene: TRBJ2-2; v_gene: TRBV4-2; d_gene: TRBD2; CDR3nt: TGTGCCAGCAGTCCTGGGACTAGCGGGACGAGTCCCGGGGAGCTGTTTTTT; CDR3aa: CASSPGTSGTSPGELFF
abundance: once; j_gene: TRBJ2-3; v_gene: TRBV2; d_gene: TRBD1; CDR3nt: TGTGCCAGCAGCGCAGGGACAGGGAGGACAGATACGCAGTATTTT; CDR3aa: CASSAGTGRTDTQYF
abundance: -; j_gene: TRBJ2-3; v_gene: TRBV28; d_gene: TRBD2; CDR3nt: TGTGCCAGCAGCTCTAGCGGAGGGAGCACAGATACGCAGTATTTT; CDR3aa: CASSSSGGSTDTQYF
abundance: -; j_gene: TRBJ2-3; v_gene: TRBV19; d_gene: TRBD2; CDR3nt: TGTGCCAGTAGTATTGGACTAGCGGCAGATACGCAGTATTTT; CDR3aa: CASSIGLAADTQYF
abundance: -; j_gene: TRBJ2-1; v_gene: TRBV4-2; d_gene: -; CDR3nt: TGTGCCAGCAGCCACTATAGTCTCCACAATGAGCAGTTCTTC; CDR3aa: CASSHYSLHNEQFF
abundance: -; j_gene: TRBJ1-1; v_gene: TRBV2; d_gene: -; CDR3nt: TGTGCCAGCAGCCTAGACCTTAACACTGAAGCTTTCTTT; CDR3aa: CASSLDLNTEAFF
abundance: -; j_gene: TRBJ2-1; v_gene: TRBV7-8; d_gene: TRBD2; CDR3nt: TGTGCCAGCAGCTTAAGGACTAGCGGGAGATCCTACAATGAGCAGTTCTTC; CDR3aa: CASSLRTSGRSYNEQFF